Listed here are 10 T cell receptor beta chains from one sample, sequenced in a study of blood T cell repertoires in COVID-19. Here immunoSEQ multiplex PCR was the method, and the copy in TCRdb shows in-frame clones only, minus some. The sample lists about 190,000 clones, 70% to 85% occurring once. The sequenced sample consisted of PBMCs or T cells enriched from blood (not recorded which). All receptors come from a woman younger than 45 who had recovered from COVID-19.

The CDR3 DNA sequence: TGTGCCAGCAGCCAAACCCCCGGGACTAGCCTCAACAATGAGCAGTTCTTC. Translating gives CASSQTPGTSLNNEQFF. The rearrangement links TRBV3-1 (or the pseudogene TRBV3-2) to TRBJ2-1, with 9 bases identical to TRBD2. V gave up 2 bases and J gave up 5 bases; unmatched junction bases: 10. The CDR3 runs 17 residues. Looked up from germline, CDR1 is LGHDT and CDR2 is YNNKEL (reference sequence).

This clone was seen a handful of times. This chain links TRBV30 with TRBJ1-2, with 7 bases matching TRBD1. This CDR3 spans 15 amino acids. Germline V CDR1 and CDR2: GTSNPN, SVGIG (reference sequence). V dropped 2 bases and J dropped 4; count of bases not matched to a gene: 10. The CDR3 reads CAWSPPGQRFYGYTF. The CDR3, as DNA: TGTGCCTGGAGTCCCCCGGGACAGAGATTCTATGGCTACACCTTC.

This clone was observed a handful of times. The same CDR3 arises from other DNA sequences in this sample as well. The chain combines TRBV9 with TRBJ2-2; 8 bases agree with TRBD1. The V gene's germline CDR1 is SGDLS and CDR2 YYNGEE. The CDR3 totals 15 residues. V dropped 4 bases and J dropped 1; count of bases not matched to a gene: 3. The DNA for the CDR3 is TGTGCCAGCAGCCCCGGGACAGGGAACACCGGGGAGCTGTTTTTT. Protein: CASSPGTGNTGELFF.

The chain joins TRBV11-3 to TRBJ2-5; D gene uncertain. The CDR3 runs 14 residues. Per the germline V gene, CDR1 is SGHNT and CDR2 is YENEEA. Trimming cost V 0 bases and J 1 base, with 6 bases left between them. The DNA for the CDR3 is TGTGCCAGCAGCTTAGAGGCCAGCCAAGAGACCCAGTACTTC. Amino acids: CASSLEASQETQYF.

The chain couples TRBV5-6 to TRBJ1-6, with D perhaps TRBD1 (5 bases). Looked up from germline, CDR1 is SGHDT and CDR2 is YYEEEE. The CDR3 contains 16 residues. The ends were cut back, 4 bases at V and 4 bases at J, with 15 bases in the middle. CDR3 region: CASSNAGGRYNSPLHF. Here the CDR3 DNA reads TGTGCCAGCAGCAATGCCGGGGGGAGGTATAATTCACCCCTCCACTTT.

The V and J genes are TRBV29-1 and TRBJ1-2; D is perhaps TRBD1 (6 bases). The germline V gene has CDR1 SQVTM and CDR2 ANQGSEA. Trimming shortened V by 3 bases and J by 2 bases, and 13 bases separated the two germline ends. This CDR3 is built from 14 residues. In DNA form, the CDR3 reads TGCAGCGTTGATGGGGGGGCGAGGAACTATGGCTACACCTTC. Protein product: CSVDGGARNYGYTF.

The chain has TRBV28 and TRBJ2-1; TRBD2 matches at 10 bases. V dropped 6 bases and J dropped 5; count of bases not matched to a gene: 7. Germline values: CDR1 MDHEN, CDR2 SYDVKM. CDR3 length: 15 amino acids. In nucleotides, the CDR3 is TGTGCCAGCAGACCTCTAGGGACTAGCGACAATGAGCAGTTCTTC. This encodes CASRPLGTSDNEQFF.

The V call is TRBV7-9, the J call TRBJ2-5, with a possible D match to TRBD1 (6 bases). Trimming cost V 1 base and J 5 bases, with 11 bases left between them. The CDR3 is 14 residues long. The germline gives CDR1 SEHNR, CDR2 FQNEAQ (reference sequence). CDR3 DNA sequence: TGTGCCAGCAGCTTAGTCCAGGGGTTGGAGACCCAGTACTTC. As protein: CASSLVQGLETQYF.

J is TRBJ1-1 and V is TRBV9, with D tentatively TRBD1 (6 bases). Germline V lookup: CDR1 SGDLS, CDR2 YYNGEE. CDR3 length: 15 residues. V was pared by 3 bases and J by 5 bases, with 17 bases between. CDR3 DNA sequence: TGTGCCAGCAGCGCCGCAGGGGTCTTGAGGACTGAAGCTTTCTTT. This encodes CASSAAGVLRTEAFF.

This clone was seen more than once but under ten times. This chain links TRBV19 with TRBJ1-1, with TRBD1 identical over 7 bases. The germline gives CDR1 LNHDA, CDR2 SQIVND (reference sequence). This CDR3 spans 14 amino acids. J was trimmed by 5 bases and V by 4 bases; bases with no gene match: 7. In DNA, the CDR3 is TGTGCCAGTAGTACCCACAGGGGACAAACTGAAGCTTTCTTT. It specifies CASSTHRGQTEAFF.